Each of the 19 T cell receptor beta chains below was sequenced from the same sample in a study of blood T cells in healthy people across ages. It was with a sample-barcoded 5' primer and a J-beta primer mix that a second PCR of roughly 7 to 12 cycles was run. TCRdb called the 5' RACE reads again in MiXCR, with one record for every CDR3 protein. The repertoire holds about 830,000 distinct CDR3 sequences, with 62% as singletons. Sequenced input: blood. The receptors were gathered from a man younger than 45 in good health.

Regarding this clonotype: One end of the junction does not line up with germline, which may come from a read error. This rearrangement joins TRBV29-1 to TRBJ2-3, with D perhaps TRBD1 (6 bases). This CDR3 comprises 15 residues. Germline lookup yields CDR1 SQVTM and CDR2 ANQGSEA. CDR3 sequence (DNA): TGCAGCGTTGCGTCAGGGGTCGACTTGACAGAGACGCAGTATTTT. The encoded protein is CSVASGVDLTETQYF.

This clonotype came up once. The chain employs TRBV12-3 or TRBV12-4 and TRBJ2-5; TRBD2 aligns across 10 bases. V lost 3 bases and J lost 7; bases outside the gene matches: 5. The CDR3 covers 14 residues. CDR3 region: CASSFDSGGRTQYF. In DNA, the CDR3 is TGTGCCAGCAGTTTTGATAGCGGGGGGAGGACCCAGTACTTC.

V gene TRBV29-1 combines with J gene TRBJ2-7; 7 nucleotides agree with TRBD1. The CDR3 is 15 amino acids. Trimming cost V 4 bases and J 1 base; bases outside gene matches: 10. CDR1 and CDR2 from the germline V gene are SQVTM and ANQGSEA. The CDR3 DNA reads as TGCAGCGTTGTGGACCCAGGGGGTTTTTCCTACGAGCAGTACTTC. Translating it yields CSVVDPGGFSYEQYF.

This chain uses TRBV5-1 with TRBJ2-5, with 9 bases aligning to TRBD2. The trim removed 3 bases at V and 4 bases at J, leaving 10 bases unmatched. Germline loops: CDR1 SGHRS, CDR2 YFSETQ. The CDR3 is made up of 16 amino acids. The CDR3 protein is CASSWATSGPRETQYF. In DNA form, the CDR3 reads TGCGCCAGCAGCTGGGCCACTAGCGGGCCCCGAGAGACCCAGTACTTC.

On this clonotype itself: At one of its ends the junction is not consistent with the germline gene, which may arise from a read error. J is TRBJ1-2 and V is TRBV15, with TRBD1 matching over 9 bases. Looked up from germline, CDR1 is LNHNV and CDR2 is YYDKDF (reference sequence). This CDR3 is built from 12 residues. CDR3 nucleotide sequence: TGTACCACCAGCGGGGACAGGGTGGGCTACACCTTC. Its translation: CTTSGDRVGYTF. The full variable domain, rest sourced from reference TRBV15 and TRBJ1-2, is DAMVIQNPRYQVTQFGKPVTLSCSQTLNHNVMYWYQQKSSQAPKLLFHYYDKDFNNEADTPDNFQSRRPNTSFCFLDIRSPGLGDTAMYLCTTSGDRVGYTFGSGTRLTVV.

This clonotype was seen a handful of times. At one of its ends the junction is not consistent with the germline gene, which may arise from a read error. The chain has TRBV10-3 and TRBJ2-1, with D perhaps TRBD2 (6 bases). The CDR3 is 13 residues long. Germline V gene lookup returns CDR1 ENHRY and CDR2 SYGVKD. CDR3 loop: CAINEGLNNEQFF. In nucleotides, the CDR3 is TGTGCCATCAATGAGGGACTCAACAATGAGCAGTTCTTC.

The chain couples TRBV13 to TRBJ2-3, with D perhaps matching TRBD1 or TRBD2 (6 bases each). Trimming left V 2 bases short and J 0 bases short, with 12 bases between. The CDR3 extends over 16 amino acids. From germline, CDR1 is PRHDT and CDR2 FYEKMQ (reference sequence). The CDR3: CASSLRPGASTDTQYF. The CDR3 nucleotides read TGTGCCAGCAGCTTAAGGCCGGGGGCTAGCACAGATACGCAGTATTTT.

This clonotype has a single count. The rearrangement uses TRBV12-3 or TRBV12-4 and TRBJ1-2, with D perhaps TRBD1 (6 bases). V lost 5 bases and J lost 6, with 13 bases in between. The length of the CDR3 is 13 residues. The CDR3: CASSDRGNHGYTF. The CDR3 DNA reads TGTGCCAGCAGTGATAGGGGGAATCATGGCTACACCTTC.

The gene calls are TRBV5-4 and TRBJ2-4, with 7 bases fitting TRBD1. The length of the CDR3 is 16 residues. The germline gives CDR1 SGHNT, CDR2 YYREEE (reference sequence). V shed 3 bases and J 0 bases; nucleotides not matched to a gene: 6. The CDR3 nucleotides are TGTGCCAGCAGCTCGGGACAGCTCCTAGCCAAAAACATTCAGTACTTC. Protein sequence: CASSSGQLLAKNIQYF. Drawing the rest from reference TRBV5-4 and TRBJ2-4, the complete variable domain is ETGVTQSPTHLIKTRGQQVTLRCSSQSGHNTVSWYQQALGQGPQFIFQYYREEENGRGNFPPRFSGLQFPNYSSELNVNALELDDSALYLCASSSGQLLAKNIQYFGAGTRLSVL.

CDR3 DNA sequence: TGTGCCAGCAGTTTCGAGGGACAGGGGCCCGGGGAGCTGTTTTTT. As protein: CASSFEGQGPGELFF. The rearrangement uses TRBV28 and TRBJ2-2; 10 positions agree with TRBD1. Germline V lookup: CDR1 MDHEN, CDR2 SYDVKM. This CDR3 spans 15 amino acids. The junction had 4 bases not matched to a gene; V was cut back by 3 bases and J by 6 bases.

This sequence joins TRBV10-3 and TRBJ1-6; D may be TRBD1 (5 bases). The CDR3 is 16 amino acids. Germline V gene sequence: CDR1 ENHRY, CDR2 SYGVKD. Trimming pared 6 bases from V and 9 bases from J, leaving 21 bases between. This CDR3 is CAISTGTGQSGSPLHF. The CDR3 bases are TGTGCCATCAGCACAGGTACGGGGCAGAGTGGTTCACCCCTCCACTTT.

The chain couples TRBV6-1 to TRBJ2-3; 7 nucleotides agree with TRBD2. After removal of 3 bases from V and 6 bases from J, the junction contained 9 bases not matched to a gene. There are 15 residues in the CDR3. Germline V gene data show CDR1 as MNHNS and CDR2 as SASEGT. The CDR3 is CASSEKSGARDTQYF. The CDR3 DNA reads TGTGCCAGCAGTGAGAAAAGCGGGGCAAGGGATACGCAGTATTTT.

V gene TRBV28 combines with J gene TRBJ2-3, with D tentatively TRBD2 (5 bases). V was cut by 7 bases and J by 2 bases, with 13 bases left in between. Germline V CDR1 and CDR2: MDHEN, SYDVKM. This CDR3 has 14 amino acids. CDR3 loop: CASTGEWYTDTQYF. CDR3 bases: TGTGCCAGCACCGGGGAGTGGTACACAGATACGCAGTATTTT.

The genes are TRBV20-1 and TRBJ1-2; 8 bases agree with TRBD1. This CDR3 comprises 16 residues. CDR1 is DFQATT, CDR2 SNEGSKA, per germline (reference sequence). V dropped 0 bases and J dropped 5; count of bases not matched to a gene: 11. The CDR3 reads CSARDTRRTGSYGYTF. The CDR3 bases are TGCAGTGCTAGAGATACACGCCGGACAGGGTCTTATGGCTACACCTTC.

This clonotype was counted only a few times. This chain uses TRBV29-1 with TRBJ2-5; D is ambiguous. This CDR3 comprises 13 residues. Trimming removed 3 bases from V and 2 bases from J, with 10 bases in between. CDR1 SQVTM and CDR2 ANQGSEA come from the germline V gene. CDR3 DNA: TGCAGCGTTGACGAGGAGTTACAAGAGACCCAGTACTTC. Protein product: CSVDEELQETQYF.

The V gene is TRBV7-8, the J gene TRBJ2-7; D is uncertain. The better agreement between TRBJ2-5 and the DNA end casts doubt on the J call. In germline, CDR1 is SGHVS, CDR2 FQNEAQ. CDR3 length equals 15 residues. The CDR3 spells CASSSRVTLGETQYF. CDR3 bases: TGTGCCAGCAGCTCAAGGGTCACTCTGGGGGAGACCCAGTACTTC.

The gene calls are TRBV4-3 and TRBJ1-1; no reliable D call. Germline V CDR1 and CDR2: LGHNA, YSLEER. The CDR3 is 17 amino acids. V lost 0 bases and J lost 3, with 17 bases in between. As DNA, the CDR3 is TGCGCCAGCAGCCAAGATGGTGGGGTTATTGGGGACACTGAAGCTTTCTTT. Translation gives CASSQDGGVIGDTEAFF.

V and J are TRBV12-3 or TRBV12-4 and TRBJ2-3, with 9 positions matching TRBD1. Trimming took 7 bases from V and 6 from J; bases not matched to a gene: 8. The CDR3 runs to 14 residues. CDR3 bases: TGTGCCAGCACCCAGGGGACAGGGTGGGATACGCAGTATTTT. It encodes CASTQGTGWDTQYF.

This chain joins TRBV15 and TRBJ2-3; 12 positions agree with TRBD2. The J segment lost 5 bases and the V segment lost 8 bases, leaving 8 bases of the junction unmatched. The CDR3 spans 15 residues. Germline V lookup: CDR1 LNHNV, CDR2 YYDKDF (reference sequence). CDR3 protein: CATLSPGLAGDTQYF. The CDR3 DNA follows: TGTGCCACCCTCTCACCGGGACTAGCGGGAGATACGCAGTATTTT.